The rows below give T cell receptor beta chains drawn from one sample of a study of blood T cells in healthy people across ages. MiXCR was run by TCRdb on the 5' RACE reads, yielding one entry per CDR3 protein. This sample carries some 1.6 million distinct CDR3 sequences, roughly 30% of them seen once, and the ten largest clones take about 11%. Sequencing was performed on blood. The receptors here all came from a woman younger than 45 in good health. Both conserved end residues are part of each CDR3. A D gene is named only where the DNA matches it firmly. The listing skips clone size in some rows; elsewhere it reads once, few, many or a size class.

>TRBV5-1|TRBJ2-1|-|-
CASSPAWGLQRGNEQFF
TGCGCCAGCAGTCCTGCCTGGGGACTCCAAAGAGGTAATGAGCAGTTCTTC
>TRBV5-6|TRBJ2-6|-|-
CASSLARWVGANVLTF
TGTGCCAGCAGCTTGGCGAGGTGGGTCGGGGCCAACGTCCTGACTTTC
>TRBV29-1|TRBJ1-1|TRBD1|-
CSVEATGGGTEAFF
TGCAGCGTTGAGGCCACAGGGGGCGGCACTGAAGCTTTCTTT
>TRBV12-3/TRBV12-4|TRBJ2-1|TRBD2|-
CASSLIAGDHNEQFF
TGTGCCAGCAGTTTAATAGCGGGGGACCATAATGAGCAGTTCTTC
>TRBV27|TRBJ2-1|-|-
CASNPTSSGNEQFF
TGTGCCAGCAATCCGACTAGTAGTGGTAATGAGCAGTTCTTC
>TRBV7-9|TRBJ2-1|TRBD2|-
CACSRAGGLSVEQFF
TGTGCCTGCTCGCGAGCGGGGGGATTATCGGTTGAGCAGTTCTTC
>TRBV7-8|TRBJ1-5|-|few
CASSLTGIDSNQPQHF
TGTGCCAGCAGCTTAACAGGGATCGATAGCAATCAGCCCCAGCATTTT
>TRBV7-2|TRBJ2-1|-|few
CASSLGSGTGSYNEQFF
TGTGCCAGCAGCTTAGGTTCAGGCACAGGCTCCTACAATGAGCAGTTCTTC
>TRBV5-1|TRBJ1-1|-|-
CASSLWAQAANTEAFF
TGCGCCAGCAGCTTGTGGGCCCAGGCGGCGAACACTGAAGCTTTCTTT
>TRBV20-1|TRBJ1-1|-|few
CSARKGEGGGTEAFF
TGCAGTGCTCGAAAGGGGGAGGGGGGCGGCACTGAAGCTTTCTTT
>TRBV4-1|TRBJ2-5|TRBD1|-
CASSQGGTGRTQETQYF
TGCGCCAGCAGCCAAGGCGGGACAGGCCGGACTCAAGAGACCCAGTACTTC
>TRBV4-1|TRBJ2-1|-|-
CASSQGRASNEQFF
TGCGCCAGCAGCCAAGGTAGGGCCTCCAATGAGCAGTTCTTC
>TRBV27|TRBJ1-1|TRBD1|once
CASSSSGTGGDEAFF
TGTGCCAGCAGTTCTTCCGGGACAGGGGGCGATGAAGCTTTCTTT
>TRBV2|TRBJ2-1|TRBD2|-
CASRATGGEQFF
TGTGCCAGCAGAGCGACGGGGGGTGAGCAGTTCTTC
>TRBV20-1|TRBJ2-3|TRBD2|few
CSASGVAGTTDTQYF
TGCAGTGCGTCCGGAGTAGCGGGTACCACAGATACGCAGTATTTT
>TRBV29-1|TRBJ1-2|-|many
CSSEGLGNYGYTF
TGCAGCTCGGAAGGGTTAGGGAACTATGGCTACACCTTC
>TRBV29-1|TRBJ2-2|-|-
CSVLLTGRPKANTGELFF
TGCAGCGTGTTATTGACAGGCCGCCCGAAAGCGAACACCGGGGAGCTGTTTTTT
>TRBV5-1|TRBJ2-7|-|few
CASSLVGGQEQYF
TGCGCCAGCAGCTTGGTCGGGGGGCAAGAGCAGTACTTC
>TRBV11-2|TRBJ1-2|TRBD1|few
CASSLEGGGSYGYTF
TGTGCCAGCAGCTTAGAAGGAGGGGGCAGCTATGGCTACACCTTC
>TRBV7-3|TRBJ1-1|-|few
CASSLTGVVTEAFF
TGTGCCAGCAGCTTAACAGGGGTTGTCACTGAAGCTTTCTTT
>TRBV9|TRBJ2-1|TRBD2|-
CASSTGGDSYNEQFF
TGTGCCAGCAGCACGGGAGGTGACTCCTACAATGAGCAGTTCTTC
>TRBV19|TRBJ1-2|TRBD1|once
CASSMRTGSNYGYTF
TGTGCCAGTAGTATGCGGACAGGGTCTAACTATGGCTACACCTTC
>TRBV20-1|TRBJ2-7|-|-
CSALDPGGLGYEQYF
TGCAGTGCTTTAGACCCCGGCGGTTTAGGCTACGAGCAGTACTTC
>TRBV7-9|TRBJ1-1|TRBD1|-
CASSLIGTVEAFF
TGTGCCAGCAGCTTAATCGGGACAGTTGAAGCTTTCTTT
>TRBV30|TRBJ1-4|TRBD1|-
CAWRGQGATNEKLFF
TGTGCCTGGAGGGGACAGGGAGCAACTAATGAAAAACTGTTTTTT
>TRBV6-6|TRBJ2-7|TRBD2|many
CASSFTGLAGGEQYF
TGTGCCAGCAGTTTTACCGGACTAGCGGGAGGCGAGCAGTACTTC
>TRBV4-1|TRBJ2-2|-|-
CASSQFGDGELFF
TGCGCCAGCAGCCAGTTTGGAGACGGGGAGCTGTTTTTT
>TRBV10-3|TRBJ1-2|TRBD1|-
CAITEGQGNYGYTF
TGTGCCATCACCGAGGGACAGGGGAACTATGGCTACACCTTC
>TRBV6-2/TRBV6-3|TRBJ1-2|-|-
CASSWETQGLGYTF
TGTGCCAGCAGTTGGGAGACACAGGGATTGGGCTACACCTTC
>TRBV12-3/TRBV12-4|TRBJ2-3|-|-
CASSNQGSRTDTQYF
TGTGCCAGCAGCAACCAGGGGAGTCGCACAGATACGCAGTATTTT
>TRBV9|TRBJ1-1|-|-
CASSVVFSENPGFGEAFF
TGTGCCAGCAGCGTAGTTTTTTCAGAGAATCCGGGGTTTGGTGAAGCTTTCTTT
>TRBV12-3/TRBV12-4|TRBJ1-1|-|-
CASSGWDWNTEAFF
TGTGCCAGCTCTGGATGGGATTGGAACACTGAAGCTTTCTTT
>TRBV9|TRBJ2-7|-|-
CASAPTGQAREQYF
TGTGCCAGCGCGCCCACGGGGCAGGCGCGGGAGCAGTACTTC
>TRBV19|TRBJ2-1|TRBD2|-
CASSIDRLASYNEQFF
TGTGCCAGTAGTATAGACCGACTAGCCTCCTACAATGAGCAGTTCTTC
>TRBV5-1|TRBJ2-7|TRBD2|many
CASSLAGGPKYEQYF
TGCGCCAGCAGCCTAGCGGGAGGGCCAAAATACGAGCAGTACTTC
>TRBV20-1|TRBJ1-5|TRBD1|-
CSARVEDRDNQPQHF
TGCAGTGCTAGAGTGGAGGACAGGGACAATCAGCCCCAGCATTTT
>TRBV4-1|TRBJ2-7|TRBD2|few
CASSQVKPGLGIYEQYF
TGCGCCAGCAGCCAAGTAAAACCGGGACTAGGAATCTACGAGCAGTACTTC
>TRBV5-1|TRBJ2-5|-|many
CASSLGDFGGVKETQYF
TGCGCCAGCAGCTTGGGGGACTTCGGTGGAGTTAAAGAGACCCAGTACTTC
>TRBV28|TRBJ2-7|-|once
CASNPSGVVDEQYF
TGTGCCAGCAACCCTTCCGGGGTTGTTGACGAGCAGTACTTC
>TRBV3-1|TRBJ1-2|TRBD1|-
CASSPGQGEVSYGYTF
TGTGCCAGCAGCCCGGGACAGGGTGAAGTAAGCTATGGCTACACCTTC
>TRBV5-1|TRBJ2-5|-|-
CASSLSTAGSGQETQYF
TGCGCCAGCAGCTTGTCTACCGCGGGTAGTGGTCAAGAGACCCAGTACTTC
>TRBV6-1|TRBJ2-1|TRBD2|-
CASSEGLAGDLGKQFF
TGTGCCAGCAGTGAAGGTCTAGCGGGTGATCTAGGAAAGCAGTTCTTC
>TRBV28|TRBJ2-5|TRBD2|-
CASSFLAGGRPQETQYF
TGTGCCAGCAGTTTTCTAGCGGGAGGGCGGCCCCAAGAGACCCAGTACTTC
>TRBV5-4|TRBJ2-3|-|few
CASSLAPGATDTQYF
TGTGCCAGCAGCTTGGCCCCGGGGGCCACAGATACGCAGTATTTT
>TRBV7-9|TRBJ1-2|-|-
CASSLSMSETYYGYTF
TGTGCCAGCAGCTTATCTATGAGTGAAACTTACTATGGCTACACCTTC
>TRBV7-9|TRBJ2-7|TRBD2|-
CASSSGTSGSKFSYEQYF
TGTGCCAGCAGCTCCGGGACTAGCGGGAGTAAATTTTCCTACGAGCAGTACTTC
>TRBV29-1|TRBJ2-7|-|many
CSVEQNYEQYF
TGCAGCGTTGAACAGAACTACGAGCAGTACTTC
>TRBV27|TRBJ2-7|TRBD2|-
CASRRGSFSYEQYF
TGTGCCAGCAGGCGGGGGAGCTTCTCCTACGAGCAGTACTTC
>TRBV20-1|TRBJ2-3|-|-
CSARTATDAQYF
TGCAGTGCTAGGACCGCAACAGATGCGCAGTATTTT
>TRBV14|TRBJ2-5|-|-
CASSPTLGVDFQETQYF
TGTGCCAGCAGCCCCACCTTGGGCGTTGACTTCCAAGAGACCCAGTACTTC
>TRBV20-1|TRBJ1-1|-|-
CSARGGGSWDTEAFF
TGCAGTGCTCGAGGGGGTGGTTCTTGGGACACTGAAGCTTTCTTT
>TRBV3-1|TRBJ2-1|TRBD2|-
CTSSPGLNYNEQFF
TGTACCAGCAGTCCGGGACTAAACTACAATGAGCAGTTCTTC